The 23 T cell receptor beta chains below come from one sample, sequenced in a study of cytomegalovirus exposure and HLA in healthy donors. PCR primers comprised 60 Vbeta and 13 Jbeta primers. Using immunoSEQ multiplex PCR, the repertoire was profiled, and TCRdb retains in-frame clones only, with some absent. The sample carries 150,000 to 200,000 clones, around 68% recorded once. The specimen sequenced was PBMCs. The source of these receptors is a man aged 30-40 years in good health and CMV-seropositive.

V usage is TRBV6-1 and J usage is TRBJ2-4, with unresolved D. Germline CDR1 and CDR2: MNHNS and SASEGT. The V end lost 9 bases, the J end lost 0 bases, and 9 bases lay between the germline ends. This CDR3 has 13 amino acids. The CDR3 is CASKYLAKNIQYF. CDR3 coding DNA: TGTGCCAGTAAATACTTAGCCAAAAACATTCAGTACTTC.

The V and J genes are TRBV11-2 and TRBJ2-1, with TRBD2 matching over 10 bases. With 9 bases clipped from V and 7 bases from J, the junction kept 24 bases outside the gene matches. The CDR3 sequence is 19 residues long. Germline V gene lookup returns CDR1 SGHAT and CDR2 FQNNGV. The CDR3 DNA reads TGTGCCAGTAGCCAGGGTAGGGGTAGCGGGAGGCGATATCGGAATGAGCAGTTCTTC. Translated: CASSQGRGSGRRYRNEQFF.

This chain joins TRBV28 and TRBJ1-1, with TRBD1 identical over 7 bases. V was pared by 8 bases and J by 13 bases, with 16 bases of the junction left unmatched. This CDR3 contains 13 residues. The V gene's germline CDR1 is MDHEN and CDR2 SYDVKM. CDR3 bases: TGTGCCAGCGGTACGACGGGGACAGTAATTGGTTTCTTT. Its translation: CASGTTGTVIGFF.

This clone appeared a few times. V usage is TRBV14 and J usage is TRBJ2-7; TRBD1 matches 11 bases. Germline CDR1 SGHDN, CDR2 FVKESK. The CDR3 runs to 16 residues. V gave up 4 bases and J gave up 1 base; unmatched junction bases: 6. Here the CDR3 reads CASSPRTGGLSYEQYF. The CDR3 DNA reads TGTGCCAGCAGCCCAAGGACAGGGGGCCTATCCTACGAGCAGTACTTC.

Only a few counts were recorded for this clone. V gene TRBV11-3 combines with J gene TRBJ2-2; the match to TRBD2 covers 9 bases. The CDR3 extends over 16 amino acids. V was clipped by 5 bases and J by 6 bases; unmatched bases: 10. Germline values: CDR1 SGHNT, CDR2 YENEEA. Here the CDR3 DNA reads TGTGCCAGCAGCCCGTGGGTAGCGGGAGCGGCCGGGGAGCTGTTTTTT. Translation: CASSPWVAGAAGELFF.

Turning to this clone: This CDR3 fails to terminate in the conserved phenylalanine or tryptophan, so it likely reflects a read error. This CDR3 is CASSPGQGLSYEQYL. In DNA, the CDR3 is TGTGCCAGCTCACCTGGACAGGGGCTTTCCTACGAGCAGTACCTC. The chain couples TRBV18 to TRBJ2-7; TRBD1 matches 9 bases. Trimming at V came to 3 bases and at J to 1 base, leaving 4 bases not matched to a gene. There are 15 residues in the CDR3. Germline CDR1 reads KGHSH; CDR2 reads LQKENI.

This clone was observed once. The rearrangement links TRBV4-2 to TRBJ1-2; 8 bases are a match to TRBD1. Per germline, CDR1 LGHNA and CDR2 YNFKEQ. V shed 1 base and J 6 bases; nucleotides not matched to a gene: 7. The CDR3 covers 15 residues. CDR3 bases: TGTGCCAGCAGCCAAGGAACGGACAGGGAAGATGGCTACACCTTC. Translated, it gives CASSQGTDREDGYTF.

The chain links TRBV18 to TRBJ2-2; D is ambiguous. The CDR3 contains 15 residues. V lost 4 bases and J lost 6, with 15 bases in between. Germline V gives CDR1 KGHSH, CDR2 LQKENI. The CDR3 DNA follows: TGTGCCAGCTCACGAGAAAGTCTAGAGGCCGGGGAGCTGTTTTTT. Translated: CASSRESLEAGELFF.

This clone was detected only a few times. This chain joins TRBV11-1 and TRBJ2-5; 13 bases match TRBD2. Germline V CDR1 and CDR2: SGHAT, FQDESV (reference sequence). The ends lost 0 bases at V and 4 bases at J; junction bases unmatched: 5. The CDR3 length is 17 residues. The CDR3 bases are TGTGCCAGCAGCTTAGCGGGTTGGACTAGCGGGAGAGAGACCCAGTACTTC. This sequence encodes CASSLAGWTSGRETQYF.

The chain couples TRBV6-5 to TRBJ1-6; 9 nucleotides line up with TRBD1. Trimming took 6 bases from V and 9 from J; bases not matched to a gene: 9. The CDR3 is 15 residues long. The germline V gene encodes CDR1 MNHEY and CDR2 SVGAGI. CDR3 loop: CASRAGQGSSSPLHF. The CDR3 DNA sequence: TGTGCCAGCAGGGCTGGACAGGGGAGCAGTTCACCCCTCCACTTT.

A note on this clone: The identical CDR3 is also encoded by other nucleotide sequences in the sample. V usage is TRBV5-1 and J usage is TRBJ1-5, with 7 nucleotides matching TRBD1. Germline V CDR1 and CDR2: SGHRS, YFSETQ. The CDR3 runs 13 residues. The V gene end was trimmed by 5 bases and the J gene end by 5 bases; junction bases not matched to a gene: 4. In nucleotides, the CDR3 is TGCGCCAGCAGTAGGGACAGAGATCAGCCCCAGCATTTT. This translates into CASSRDRDQPQHF.

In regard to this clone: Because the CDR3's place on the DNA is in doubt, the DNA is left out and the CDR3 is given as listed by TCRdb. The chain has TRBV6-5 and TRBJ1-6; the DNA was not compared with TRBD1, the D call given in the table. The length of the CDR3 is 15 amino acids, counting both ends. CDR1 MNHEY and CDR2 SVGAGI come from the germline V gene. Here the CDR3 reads CASSTSGQENSPLHF.

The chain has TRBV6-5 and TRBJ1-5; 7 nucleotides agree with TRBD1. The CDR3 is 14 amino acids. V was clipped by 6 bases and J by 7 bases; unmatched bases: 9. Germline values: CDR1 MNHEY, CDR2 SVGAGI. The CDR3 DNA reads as TGTGCCAGCAGGATTAGTACAGGGGACCAGCCCCAGCATTTT. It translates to CASRISTGDQPQHF.

The CDR3 DNA is TGCGCCAGCAGCTCGGGGACTAGCGGGAGCAATGGGGAGCTGTTTTTT. It codes for CASSSGTSGSNGELFF. The rearrangement joins TRBV5-1 to TRBJ2-2; 14 nucleotides line up with TRBD2. V shed 3 bases, J shed 8 bases, and the junction held 6 bases outside the gene matches. The CDR3 loop spans 16 amino acids. From germline, CDR1 is SGHRS and CDR2 YFSETQ.

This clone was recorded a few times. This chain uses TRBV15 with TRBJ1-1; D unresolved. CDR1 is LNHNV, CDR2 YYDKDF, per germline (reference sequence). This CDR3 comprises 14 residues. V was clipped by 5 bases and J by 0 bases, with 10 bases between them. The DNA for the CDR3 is TGTGCCACCAGCGCGGCTGATCTGAACACTGAAGCTTTCTTT. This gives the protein CATSAADLNTEAFF.

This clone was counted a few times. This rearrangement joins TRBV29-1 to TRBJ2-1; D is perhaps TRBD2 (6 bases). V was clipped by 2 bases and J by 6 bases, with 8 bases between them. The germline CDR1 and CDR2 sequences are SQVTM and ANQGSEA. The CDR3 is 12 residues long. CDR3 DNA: TGCAGCGTTGAACCTAGCGTCAATGAGCAGTTCTTC. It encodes CSVEPSVNEQFF.

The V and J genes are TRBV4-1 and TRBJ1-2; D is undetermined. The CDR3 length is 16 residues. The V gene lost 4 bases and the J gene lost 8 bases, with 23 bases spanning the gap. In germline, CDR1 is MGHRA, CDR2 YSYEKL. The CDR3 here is CASSLYDGSPVEGYTF. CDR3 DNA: TGCGCCAGCAGCCTATACGACGGATCTCCCGTGGAGGGCTACACCTTC.

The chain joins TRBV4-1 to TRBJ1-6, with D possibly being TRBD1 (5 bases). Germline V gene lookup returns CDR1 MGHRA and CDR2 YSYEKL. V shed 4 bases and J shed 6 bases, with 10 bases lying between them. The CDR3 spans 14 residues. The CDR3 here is CASSRGTTNSPLHF. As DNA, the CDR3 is TGCGCCAGCAGCCGAGGGACTACTAATTCACCCCTCCACTTT.

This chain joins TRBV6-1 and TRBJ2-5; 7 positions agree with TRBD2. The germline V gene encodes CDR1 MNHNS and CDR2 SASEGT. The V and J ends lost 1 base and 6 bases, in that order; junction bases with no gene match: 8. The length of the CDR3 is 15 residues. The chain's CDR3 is CASSEEGGSGKTQYF. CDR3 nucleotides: TGTGCCAGCAGTGAAGAAGGCGGGAGTGGAAAGACCCAGTACTTC.

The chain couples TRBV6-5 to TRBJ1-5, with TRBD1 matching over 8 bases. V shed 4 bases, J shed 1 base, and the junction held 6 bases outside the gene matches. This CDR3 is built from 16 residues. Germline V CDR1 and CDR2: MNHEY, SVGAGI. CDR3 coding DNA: TGTGCCAGCAGTTTACACAGGGGGGCAAGCAATCAGCCCCAGCATTTT. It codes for CASSLHRGASNQPQHF.

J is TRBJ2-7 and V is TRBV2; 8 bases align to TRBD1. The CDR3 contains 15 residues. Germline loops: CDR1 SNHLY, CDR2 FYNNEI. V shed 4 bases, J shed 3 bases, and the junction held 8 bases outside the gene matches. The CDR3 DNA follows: TGTGCCAGCAGTGGATCTAGGGACAGGAGCTACGAGCAGTACTTC. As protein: CASSGSRDRSYEQYF. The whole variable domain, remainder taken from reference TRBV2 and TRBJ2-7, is EPEVTQTPSHQVTQMGQEVILRCVPISNHLYFYWYRQILGQKVEFLVSFYNNEISEKSEIFDDQFSVERPDGSNFTLKIRSTKLEDSAMYFCASSGSRDRSYEQYFGPGTRLTVT.

In DNA form, the CDR3 reads TGTGCCAGCAAGGGACAGGTAGTAAAACTGTTTTTT. This codes for CASKGQVVKLFF. The genes are TRBV2 and TRBJ1-4, with 8 bases that match TRBD1. Germline lookup yields CDR1 SNHLY and CDR2 FYNNEI. V lost 7 bases and J lost 10; bases outside the gene matches: 5. The CDR3 consists of 12 residues.

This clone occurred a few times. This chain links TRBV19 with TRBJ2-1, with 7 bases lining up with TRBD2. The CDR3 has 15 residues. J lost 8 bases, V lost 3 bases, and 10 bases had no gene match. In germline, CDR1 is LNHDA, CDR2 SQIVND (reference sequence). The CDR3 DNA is TGTGCCAGTAGTATCGACGGCGGGGGTGTAGATGAGCAGTTCTTC. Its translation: CASSIDGGGVDEQFF.